These 17 T cell receptor beta chains came from one sample sequenced in a study of PD-1 blockade in classical Hodgkin lymphoma. Relapses following autologous stem cell transplantation were seen in all patients, with brentuximab vedotin exposure varying. TCRdb's copy holds only in-frame clones and misses some; the assay was immunoSEQ multiplex PCR. The sample has some 17,000 clones; 82% are singletons. The starting material was peripheral blood mononuclear cells (PBMCs), obtained before the second cycle of nivolumab. All receptors derive from a human donor with classical Hodgkin lymphoma.

The rearrangement uses TRBV25-1 and TRBJ2-2; D remains ambiguous. The germline gives CDR1 MGHDK, CDR2 SYGVNS. The CDR3 totals 11 residues. Trimming took 4 bases from V and 6 from J, leaving 3 bases between them. CDR3: CASSVAGELFF. In DNA, the CDR3 is TGTGCCAGCAGTGTGGCCGGGGAGCTGTTTTTT.

The chain carries TRBV30 and TRBJ1-2; the D gene is possibly TRBD1 (5 bases). The ends were cut back, 3 bases at V and 4 bases at J, with 9 bases in the middle. The V gene's germline CDR1 is GTSNPN and CDR2 SVGIG (reference sequence). The CDR3 covers 12 residues. The CDR3 sequence: CAWRSRVYGYTF. DNA of the CDR3: TGTGCCTGGAGGTCCAGGGTCTATGGCTACACCTTC.

The chain combines TRBV5-1 with TRBJ1-1; possible D gene TRBD1, 5 bases. The CDR3 is 14 amino acids. The germline V gene encodes CDR1 SGHRS and CDR2 YFSETQ. Trimming took 4 bases from V and 4 from J, leaving 14 bases between them. CDR3 residues: CASSDKRGRTEAFF. In DNA form, the CDR3 reads TGCGCCAGCAGCGACAAGCGGGGCCGCACTGAAGCTTTCTTT.

This sequence joins TRBV5-1 and TRBJ1-2; no clear D. Between the trimmed V and J ends, which lost 2 bases and 2 bases, there was a span of 7 bases. Germline CDR1 is SGHRS and CDR2 is YFSETQ. The CDR3 sequence is 13 residues long. This chain's CDR3 is CASSLETNYGYTF. The CDR3 coding sequence is TGCGCCAGCAGCTTAGAGACGAACTATGGCTACACCTTC.

The DNA for the CDR3 is TGTGCCAGCAGCAAAAGGCTTGAGCCGGAACAAGGTACCCTGAGAGAGACCCAGTACTTC. Amino acid sequence: CASSKRLEPEQGTLRETQYF. This chain connects TRBV21-1 to TRBJ2-5. TRBV21-1 is labeled a pseudogene. This CDR3 region has 20 residues.

The rearrangement uses TRBV19 and TRBJ2-7; 7 positions agree with TRBD1. The ends lost 5 bases at V and 4 bases at J; junction bases unmatched: 14. Looked up from germline, CDR1 is LNHDA and CDR2 is SQIVND (reference sequence). This CDR3 is 16 amino acids long. The CDR3 DNA is TGTGCCAGTAGTGGAAGACAAGGGGGCGCCGGTTACGAGCAGTACTTC. It translates to CASSGRQGGAGYEQYF.

The gene calls are TRBV5-8 and TRBJ2-7; D not certain. The germline CDR1 and CDR2 sequences are SGHTS and YDEGEE. The CDR3 runs 10 residues. The V end was cut by 4 bases, the J end by 4 bases, with 3 bases between. The CDR3 region has the DNA TGTGCCAGCAGCCAATACGAGCAGTACTTC. Its protein is CASSQYEQYF.

The J gene is TRBJ2-5, the V gene TRBV6-1; D is unresolved. The V gene's germline CDR1 is MNHNS and CDR2 SASEGT. CDR3 length: 13 residues. Trimming pared 6 bases from V and 5 bases from J, leaving 13 bases between. The CDR3 bases are TGTGCCAGCAGCACATGGGTCAGGGAGACCCAGTACTTC. It is translated as CASSTWVRETQYF.

J is TRBJ2-3 and V is TRBV5-1; weak D call: TRBD2 (7 bases). Germline loops: CDR1 SGHRS, CDR2 YFSETQ. The germline V and J ends were trimmed by 3 bases and 8 bases, with 16 bases remaining between them. The CDR3 loop spans 14 amino acids. The CDR3 here is CASSSQTGRATQYF. The CDR3 coding sequence is TGCGCCAGCAGCTCCCAAACAGGGAGGGCTACGCAGTATTTT. Variable domain in full (rest from reference TRBV5-1 and TRBJ2-3): KAGVTQTPRYLIKTRGQQVTLSCSPISGHRSVSWYQQTPGQGLQFLFEYFSETQRNKGNFPGRFSGRQFSNSRSEMNVSTLELGDSALYLCASSSQTGRATQYFGPGTRLTVL.

This chain uses TRBV18 with TRBJ1-1; TRBD1 aligns across 8 bases. CDR1 is KGHSH and CDR2 is LQKENI in the germline V gene. The CDR3 sequence is 14 residues long. J lost 7 bases, V lost 3 bases, and 7 bases had no gene match. The CDR3: CASSPETGEGEAFF. DNA of the CDR3: TGTGCCAGCTCACCGGAGACAGGGGAAGGTGAAGCTTTCTTT.

The rearrangement uses TRBV7-9 and TRBJ1-1, with D uncertain. The CDR3 sequence is 10 residues long. The germline V and J ends were trimmed by 5 bases and 7 bases, with 5 bases remaining between them. Germline CDR1 is SEHNR and CDR2 is FQNEAQ (reference sequence). The CDR3 reads CASSIVEAFF. Here the CDR3 DNA reads TGTGCCAGCAGCATAGTTGAAGCTTTCTTT.

The gene calls are TRBV29-1 and TRBJ2-1; TRBD1 matches at 9 bases. V shed 7 bases, J shed 1 base, and the junction held 14 bases outside the gene matches. The CDR3 sequence is 17 residues long. CDR1 and CDR2 from the germline V gene are SQVTM and ANQGSEA. The CDR3 bases are TGCAGCGGGGGGGGACAGGGAGGCCGCTATTCCTACAATGAGCAGTTCTTC. Its protein product is CSGGGQGGRYSYNEQFF.

This chain links TRBV5-1 with TRBJ1-2; D uncertain. CDR1 SGHRS and CDR2 YFSETQ come from the germline V gene. V gave up 1 base and J gave up 6 bases, with 7 bases separating them. The CDR3 length is 12 residues. The CDR3 spells CASSLTLDGYTF. The DNA for the CDR3 is TGCGCCAGCAGCTTGACGTTGGATGGCTACACCTTC.

The chain couples TRBV6-1 to TRBJ2-2, with a tentative D call TRBD1 (7 bases). Germline V gene lookup returns CDR1 MNHNS and CDR2 SASEGT. V dropped 10 bases and J dropped 5 bases, with 17 bases sitting between them. This CDR3 contains 14 residues. The CDR3 spells CATPGGFSTGELFF. In DNA, the CDR3 is TGTGCCACCCCAGGGGGGTTTTCAACCGGGGAGCTGTTTTTT.

The V gene is TRBV2, the J gene TRBJ2-4; 8 bases are shared with TRBD2. V was pared by 6 bases and J by 6 bases, with 4 bases of the junction left unmatched. From germline, CDR1 is SNHLY and CDR2 FYNNEI. The CDR3 consists of 13 residues. Written as DNA, the CDR3 is TGTGCCAGCAGACCGGGGGGGCCAAACATTCAGTACTTC. Protein: CASRPGGPNIQYF.

The V call is TRBV7-6, the J call TRBJ2-5, with 7 bases lining up with TRBD2. The CDR3 has 15 residues. Germline-derived CDR1 and CDR2 are SGHVS and FNYEAQ. The V gene end was trimmed by 3 bases and the J gene end by 4 bases; junction bases not matched to a gene: 8. The CDR3 spells CASSLTGGGGETQYF. Here the CDR3 DNA reads TGTGCCAGCAGCTTGACGGGGGGTGGTGGAGAGACCCAGTACTTC.

This clone was seen a single time. V usage is TRBV4-1 and J usage is TRBJ1-4; no firm D call. Trimming shortened V by 3 bases and J by 8 bases, and 10 bases separated the two germline ends. Germline V gene sequence: CDR1 MGHRA, CDR2 YSYEKL. This CDR3 is 13 amino acids long. The CDR3 is CASSQTYGEKLFF. CDR3 nucleotide sequence: TGCGCCAGCAGCCAGACCTACGGCGAAAAACTGTTTTTT.